Presented here are 24 T cell receptor beta chains from one specimen sequenced in a study of blood T cell repertoires in COVID-19. Here immunoSEQ multiplex PCR was the method, and the copy in TCRdb shows in-frame clones only, minus some. This sample has around 300,000 clones, with about 90% found just once. Input material: PBMCs or T cells enriched from blood (not recorded which). These receptors were collected from a young woman who had recovered from COVID-19.

J is TRBJ1-4 and V is TRBV7-9, with 7 bases identical to TRBD1. Germline V gene sequence: CDR1 SEHNR, CDR2 FQNEAQ (reference sequence). After removal of 4 bases from V and 14 bases from J, the junction contained 16 bases not matched to a gene. The CDR3 totals 15 residues. The CDR3 here is CASSWNRGEGTRLFF. The CDR3 DNA sequence: TGTGCCAGCAGCTGGAACAGGGGAGAAGGGACCCGGCTGTTTTTT.

V is TRBV27 and J is TRBJ1-2, with TRBD1 matching 7 bases. CDR1 is MNHEY and CDR2 is SMNVEV in the germline V gene (reference sequence). V dropped 8 bases and J dropped 4; count of bases not matched to a gene: 10. The CDR3 extends over 14 amino acids. CDR3 DNA: TGTGCCAGCGGATTCCAGGGACAGCTCTATGGCTACACCTTC. Its translation: CASGFQGQLYGYTF.

The CDR3 coding sequence is TGTGCCAGCAGACCCGACAACTACGAGCAGTACTTC. Its translation is CASRPDNYEQYF. The genes are TRBV6-1 and TRBJ2-7; D not resolved. Between the trimmed V and J ends, which lost 6 bases and 3 bases, there was a span of 9 bases. Per the germline V gene, CDR1 is MNHNS and CDR2 is SASEGT. The CDR3 totals 12 residues.

This sequence joins TRBV7-3 and TRBJ2-1, with 7 bases lining up with TRBD1. The V gene end was trimmed by 0 bases and the J gene end by 5 bases; junction bases not matched to a gene: 4. The CDR3 is 15 residues long. Germline values: CDR1 SGHTA, CDR2 FQGTGA. For the CDR3, the DNA is TGTGCCAGCAGCTTAACGGCACAGGGGAACAATGAGCAGTTCTTC. Its translation: CASSLTAQGNNEQFF.

The V call is TRBV9, the J call TRBJ2-3, with D unclear. This CDR3 has 12 amino acids. Trimming pared 4 bases from V and 6 bases from J, leaving 9 bases between. CDR1 is SGDLS, CDR2 YYNGEE, per germline. The CDR3 here is CASSPGFDTQYF. CDR3 coding DNA: TGTGCCAGCAGCCCCGGGTTCGATACGCAGTATTTT.

Comment on this clone: At one end, the junction sequence differs from germline, possibly due to a read error. The chain is built from TRBV18 and TRBJ1-4; D is perhaps TRBD1 (6 bases). CDR3 size: 15 residues. Germline CDR1 KGHSH, CDR2 LQKENI. In nucleotides, the CDR3 is TGTGCCAGCTCGCCACTCAGGGACAAGGTTGAAAAACTGTTTTTT. Its protein product is CASSPLRDKVEKLFF.

The V and J genes are TRBV5-1 and TRBJ2-1; TRBD1 matches 9 bases. Trimming cost V 3 bases and J 5 bases; bases outside gene matches: 0. The CDR3 runs 13 residues. Germline assignment: CDR1 SGHRS and CDR2 YFSETQ. This chain's CDR3 is CASSWDRDNEQFF. DNA of the CDR3: TGCGCCAGCAGCTGGGACAGGGACAATGAGCAGTTCTTC. Full variable domain (outside the CDR3, taken from reference TRBV5-1 and TRBJ2-1): KAGVTQTPRYLIKTRGQQVTLSCSPISGHRSVSWYQQTPGQGLQFLFEYFSETQRNKGNFPGRFSGRQFSNSRSEMNVSTLELGDSALYLCASSWDRDNEQFFGPGTRLTVL.

The rearrangement uses TRBV30 and TRBJ1-5; TRBD1 is a possible D gene (6 bases). The CDR3 is made up of 14 amino acids. Germline V gene data show CDR1 as GTSNPN and CDR2 as SVGIG (reference sequence). V lost 1 base and J lost 0, with 7 bases in between. Here the CDR3 reads CAWSGDTSNQPQHF. For the CDR3, the DNA is TGTGCCTGGAGTGGGGACACTAGCAATCAGCCCCAGCATTTT.

The rearrangement uses TRBV2 and TRBJ2-3; 7 positions match TRBD2. J was trimmed by 1 base and V by 6 bases; bases with no gene match: 10. This CDR3 region has 16 residues. From germline, CDR1 is SNHLY and CDR2 FYNNEI. As DNA, the CDR3 is TGTGCCAGCAGGGACGGGACTACTCCTCGCACAGATACGCAGTATTTT. Amino acid sequence: CASRDGTTPRTDTQYF. The whole variable domain, filled in from reference TRBV2 and TRBJ2-3, reads EPEVTQTPSHQVTQMGQEVILRCVPISNHLYFYWYRQILGQKVEFLVSFYNNEISEKSEIFDDQFSVERPDGSNFTLKIRSTKLEDSAMYFCASRDGTTPRTDTQYFGPGTRLTVL.

The count of this clone is one. The DNA of the CDR3 is TGTGCCAGCAGTGGACAGGCTTTCGGAACTGAAGCTTTCTTT. Encoded protein: CASSGQAFGTEAFF. The chain has TRBV28 and TRBJ1-1; 7 bases are a match to TRBD1. V was pared by 5 bases and J by 5 bases, with 8 bases of the junction left unmatched. This CDR3 contains 14 residues. Looked up from germline, CDR1 is MDHEN and CDR2 is SYDVKM.

The chain recombines TRBV12-3 or TRBV12-4 with TRBJ1-2; 8 nucleotides line up with TRBD1. The CDR3 is 13 amino acids. V lost 6 bases to trimming and J lost 4 bases; unmatched junction nucleotides: 4. CDR3 in amino acids: CASSPTGAYGYTF. The CDR3 nucleotides are TGTGCCAGCAGCCCGACAGGGGCCTATGGCTACACCTTC.

The V gene is TRBV14, the J gene TRBJ2-1, with 9 positions matching TRBD1. The CDR3 extends over 18 amino acids. The V segment lost 4 bases and the J segment 0 bases; nucleotides outside the gene matches: 10. Germline V lookup: CDR1 SGHDN, CDR2 FVKESK. The CDR3 sequence: CASSPLKLTGGSYNEQFF. Written as DNA, the CDR3 is TGTGCCAGCAGCCCCCTTAAGTTGACAGGGGGCTCCTACAATGAGCAGTTCTTC. The whole variable domain, remainder taken from reference TRBV14 and TRBJ2-1, is EAGVTQFPSHSVIEKGQTVTLRCDPISGHDNLYWYRRVMGKEIKFLLHFVKESKQDESGMPNNRFLAERTGGTYSTLKVQPAELEDSGVYFCASSPLKLTGGSYNEQFFGPGTRLTVL.

The chain has TRBV15 and TRBJ2-7; D gene ambiguous. The CDR3 has 15 amino acids. The germline CDR1 and CDR2 sequences are LNHNV and YYDKDF (reference sequence). Trimming pared 0 bases from V and 0 bases from J, leaving 9 bases between. The CDR3 bases are TGTGCCACCAGCAGAGAGCCGAGGAGCTCCTACGAGCAGTACTTC. This translates into CATSREPRSSYEQYF.

The count of this clone is one. The V gene is TRBV27, the J gene TRBJ1-2; 9 bases fit TRBD1. J was trimmed by 6 bases and V by 6 bases; bases with no gene match: 8. This CDR3 is 14 amino acids long. CDR1 is MNHEY, CDR2 SMNVEV, per germline (reference sequence). The CDR3 sequence: CASSEQGAYHGYTF. Here the CDR3 DNA reads TGTGCCAGCAGCGAACAGGGGGCTTATCATGGCTACACCTTC.

The chain has TRBV5-1 and TRBJ1-2; TRBD1 aligns across 9 bases. The CDR3 consists of 13 residues. Germline V CDR1 and CDR2: SGHRS, YFSETQ. The junction had 3 bases not matched to a gene; V was cut back by 1 base and J by 8 bases. CDR3 nucleotide sequence: TGCGCCAGCAGCTTGCGGGACAGGGAGGGCTACACCTTC. Its protein is CASSLRDREGYTF. Variable domain in full (rest from reference TRBV5-1 and TRBJ1-2): KAGVTQTPRYLIKTRGQQVTLSCSPISGHRSVSWYQQTPGQGLQFLFEYFSETQRNKGNFPGRFSGRQFSNSRSEMNVSTLELGDSALYLCASSLRDREGYTFGSGTRLTVV.

This chain connects TRBV5-4 to TRBJ2-1, with D possibly matching TRBD1 (7 bases). CDR1 and CDR2 (germline): SGHNT, YYREEE (reference sequence). V gave up 2 bases and J gave up 5 bases, with 11 bases separating them. CDR3 length equals 14 residues. CDR3 sequence reads: CASSFRGVNNEQFF. The CDR3 region has the DNA TGTGCCAGCAGCTTCAGGGGGGTGAACAATGAGCAGTTCTTC.

This rearrangement joins TRBV20-1 to TRBJ1-2, with D tentatively TRBD1 (5 bases). The CDR3 runs 11 residues. Trimming stripped 1 base from V and 12 bases from J, with 12 bases between. Looked up from germline, CDR1 is DFQATT and CDR2 is SNEGSKA (reference sequence). The CDR3 DNA reads as TGCAGTGCTAGAGGCGGGGCAGAACACACCTTC. Translation gives CSARGGAEHTF.

This chain links TRBV10-3 with TRBJ1-1, with D possibly being TRBD1 (5 bases). This CDR3 contains 11 residues. V was clipped by 10 bases and J by 5 bases, with 11 bases between them. Per the germline V gene, CDR1 is ENHRY and CDR2 is SYGVKD. CDR3 in DNA: TGTGCCAGCTACGGGGGAACTGAAGCTTTCTTT. Amino acids: CASYGGTEAFF.

V usage is TRBV2 and J usage is TRBJ1-1, with TRBD1 matching 9 bases. With V trimmed by 5 bases and J by 5 bases, 6 bases remained unmatched. The germline V gene encodes CDR1 SNHLY and CDR2 FYNNEI. This CDR3 contains 14 residues. CDR3 loop: CASSRDREPTEAFF. The DNA of the CDR3 is TGTGCCAGCAGTAGGGACAGGGAGCCGACTGAAGCTTTCTTT.

The rearrangement joins TRBV4-1 to TRBJ2-5; 9 nucleotides agree with TRBD2. With V trimmed by 2 bases and J by 5 bases, 12 bases remained unmatched. This CDR3 is 17 amino acids long. CDR1 and CDR2 (germline): MGHRA, YSYEKL. In nucleotides, the CDR3 is TGCGCCAGCAGCCAACCTGTCCCGGGACTAGCTAGGGAGACCCAGTACTTC. Translation gives CASSQPVPGLARETQYF.

The chain couples TRBV10-3 to TRBJ2-5, with 10 bases fitting TRBD2. CDR1 is ENHRY and CDR2 is SYGVKD in the germline V gene. V shed 2 bases, J shed 6 bases, and the junction held 9 bases outside the gene matches. This CDR3 spans 16 amino acids. The CDR3 region has the DNA TGTGCCATCAGTGAGAGGGAGCGGGGGGGCCCGAAGACCCAGTACTTC. Its translation: CAISERERGGPKTQYF.

The CDR3 loop reads CASSRGQGFDQPQHF. The CDR3 DNA reads TGCGCCAGCAGCCGGGGACAGGGTTTTGATCAGCCCCAGCATTTT. The chain employs TRBV4-1 and TRBJ1-5; TRBD1 matches 9 bases. CDR1 MGHRA and CDR2 YSYEKL come from the germline V gene. The V gene end was trimmed by 4 bases and the J gene end by 5 bases; junction bases not matched to a gene: 6. The CDR3 is 15 residues long.

V gene TRBV5-1 combines with J gene TRBJ1-3; 7 bases map to TRBD1. Looked up from germline, CDR1 is SGHRS and CDR2 is YFSETQ. The CDR3 extends over 15 amino acids. Unmatched junction bases numbered 2, after V lost 0 bases and J lost 2 bases. In nucleotides, the CDR3 is TGCGCCAGCAGCTTGGCGACAGGGACTGGAAACACCATATATTTT. Its protein is CASSLATGTGNTIYF.

This chain connects TRBV5-1 to TRBJ1-2; 7 nucleotides line up with TRBD1. The germline V gene encodes CDR1 SGHRS and CDR2 YFSETQ. This CDR3 is 14 amino acids long. J was trimmed by 8 bases and V by 4 bases; bases with no gene match: 11. The CDR3 sequence: CASSITGDVEGYTF. The CDR3, as DNA: TGCGCCAGCAGCATAACAGGGGACGTGGAGGGCTACACCTTC. Together with reference TRBV5-1 and TRBJ1-2, the CDR3 gives the full variable domain: KAGVTQTPRYLIKTRGQQVTLSCSPISGHRSVSWYQQTPGQGLQFLFEYFSETQRNKGNFPGRFSGRQFSNSRSEMNVSTLELGDSALYLCASSITGDVEGYTFGSGTRLTVV.